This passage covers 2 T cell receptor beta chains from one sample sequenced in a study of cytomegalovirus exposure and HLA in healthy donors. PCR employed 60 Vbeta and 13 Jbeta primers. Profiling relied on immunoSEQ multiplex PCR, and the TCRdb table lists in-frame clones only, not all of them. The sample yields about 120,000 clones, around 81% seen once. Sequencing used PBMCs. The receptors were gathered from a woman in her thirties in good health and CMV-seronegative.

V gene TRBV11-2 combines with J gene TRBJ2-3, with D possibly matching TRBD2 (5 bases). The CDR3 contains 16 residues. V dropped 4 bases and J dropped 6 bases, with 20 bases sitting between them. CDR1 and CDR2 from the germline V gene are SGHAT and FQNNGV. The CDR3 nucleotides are TGTGCCAGCAGCTCCGCTCTAGCCAGTCTGGGGGATACGCAGTATTTT. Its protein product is CASSSALASLGDTQYF.

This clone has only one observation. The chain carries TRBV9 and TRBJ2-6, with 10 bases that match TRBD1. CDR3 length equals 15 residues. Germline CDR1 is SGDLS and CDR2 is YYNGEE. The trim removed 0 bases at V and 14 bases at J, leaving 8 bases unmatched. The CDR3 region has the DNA TGTGCCAGCAGCGTAGAATTAGGGACAGGGGATTTCCTGACTTTC. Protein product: CASSVELGTGDFLTF.